What follows are 16 T cell receptor beta chains derived from one specimen sequenced in a study of PD-L1 blockade in urothelial cancer. Sequencing used immunoSEQ multiplex PCR; TCRdb keeps in-frame clones, though not all of them. The sample has 85,000 to 130,000 clones, over 80% seen once. Sample: PBMCs, taken around atezolizumab (anti-PD-L1) treatment. The receptors shown here come from an elderly woman with urothelial cancer.

The rearrangement uses TRBV11-2 and TRBJ2-1; 11 bases fit TRBD2. The germline CDR1 and CDR2 sequences are SGHAT and FQNNGV. The CDR3 extends over 15 amino acids. V lost 3 bases and J lost 7; bases outside the gene matches: 5. CDR3 in DNA: TGTGCCAGCAGCTTTAGCGGGAGGGCTGGTAATGAGCAGTTCTTC. Its protein product is CASSFSGRAGNEQFF.

The rearrangement links TRBV7-3 to TRBJ1-1; maybe TRBD1 (5 bases). Trimming left V 5 bases short and J 0 bases short, with 7 bases between. Germline CDR1 and CDR2: SGHTA and FQGTGA. CDR3 size: 13 residues. For the CDR3, the DNA is TGTGCCAGCAGCCAAGGGGTGAACACTGAAGCTTTCTTT. This sequence encodes CASSQGVNTEAFF.

The CDR3 is CASSDSGSSYNEQFF. The CDR3 DNA is TGTGCCAGCAGCGATAGCGGTAGCTCCTACAATGAGCAGTTCTTC. This rearrangement joins TRBV9 to TRBJ2-1; a weak D match, TRBD2 (6 bases). Germline CDR1 and CDR2: SGDLS and YYNGEE. The V end lost 3 bases, the J end lost 0 bases, and 10 bases lay between the germline ends. The CDR3 is 15 amino acids.

The V call is TRBV6-1, the J call TRBJ2-7, with 7 bases that match TRBD1. The germline V gene has CDR1 MNHNS and CDR2 SASEGT. Unmatched junction bases numbered 2, after V lost 0 bases and J lost 9 bases. The CDR3 is made up of 12 amino acids. CDR3 sequence reads: CASSEAGDRQYF. DNA for the CDR3: TGTGCCAGCAGTGAAGCGGGGGACAGGCAGTACTTC.

This chain connects TRBV18 to TRBJ1-2; D is unresolved. This CDR3 has 16 residues. Germline V gives CDR1 KGHSH, CDR2 LQKENI. V gave up 2 bases and J gave up 1 base, with 14 bases separating them. The chain's CDR3 is CASSPGLPAVNYGYTF. DNA for the CDR3: TGTGCCAGCTCACCAGGGCTGCCGGCTGTTAACTATGGCTACACCTTC.

The CDR3 loop is CASSPPRGSGKEGELFF. The CDR3 DNA sequence: TGTGCCAGCAGTCCTCCACGGGGTAGCGGGAAAGAAGGGGAGCTGTTTTTT. J is TRBJ2-2 and V is TRBV5-4; 8 nucleotides line up with TRBD2. The CDR3 has 17 residues. Germline CDR1 is SGHNT and CDR2 is YYREEE (reference sequence). The junction had 17 bases not matched to a gene; V was cut back by 5 bases and J by 8 bases.

The rearrangement joins TRBV19 to TRBJ1-5; possibly TRBD1 for D (5 bases). The CDR3 sequence is 15 residues long. The V end lost 7 bases, the J end lost 2 bases, and 15 bases lay between the germline ends. Germline loops: CDR1 LNHDA, CDR2 SQIVND (reference sequence). Written as DNA, the CDR3 is TGTGCCAGTAAAGGGTATTGGGGCGGCAATCAGCCCCAGCATTTT. Its protein is CASKGYWGGNQPQHF.

The chain employs TRBV19 and TRBJ1-5; 8 bases are shared with TRBD1. After removal of 8 bases from V and 5 bases from J, the junction contained 5 bases not matched to a gene. CDR1 LNHDA and CDR2 SQIVND come from the germline V gene (reference sequence). This CDR3 comprises 13 residues. CDR3 nucleotides: TGTGCCAGTGCCGGGACAGGAGATCAGCCCCAGCATTTT. Protein: CASAGTGDQPQHF.

This chain joins TRBV19 and TRBJ2-2, with D possibly TRBD1 on 6 matching bases. Per germline, CDR1 LNHDA and CDR2 SQIVND (reference sequence). The germline V and J ends were trimmed by 10 bases and 7 bases, with 16 bases remaining between them. The CDR3 spans 13 residues. The CDR3 sequence is CATKGQADGELFF. DNA of the CDR3: TGTGCCACTAAGGGACAAGCCGACGGGGAGCTGTTTTTT.

This chain links TRBV11-2 with TRBJ2-7; 11 nucleotides line up with TRBD2. Germline loops: CDR1 SGHAT, CDR2 FQNNGV. CDR3 length equals 15 residues. The ends lost 1 base at V and 2 bases at J; junction bases unmatched: 1. CDR3 region: CASSLGLAGTYEQYF. The CDR3 DNA sequence: TGTGCCAGCAGCTTAGGACTAGCGGGAACCTACGAGCAGTACTTC.

The V call is TRBV10-3, the J call TRBJ1-1, with D perhaps matching TRBD1 (5 bases). Germline loops: CDR1 ENHRY, CDR2 SYGVKD. V lost 0 bases to trimming and J lost 5 bases, with 13 bases between them. The CDR3 loop spans 15 amino acids. The CDR3: CAISESIGGTTEAFF. CDR3 bases: TGTGCCATCAGTGAGTCGATCGGGGGTACAACTGAAGCTTTCTTT.

The chain joins TRBV7-7 to TRBJ2-1; D unresolved. Germline CDR1 and CDR2: SSHAT and FNYEAQ (reference sequence). The CDR3 consists of 15 residues. With 2 bases removed from V and 6 bases from J, the gap between germline ends came to 14 bases. The CDR3 is CASSLTGVMGNEQFF. The CDR3 bases are TGTGCCAGCAGCTTAACGGGTGTCATGGGCAATGAGCAGTTCTTC.

The J gene is TRBJ2-7, the V gene TRBV6-1; 7 positions match TRBD2. Germline V lookup: CDR1 MNHNS, CDR2 SASEGT. The V gene end was trimmed by 6 bases and the J gene end by 2 bases; junction bases not matched to a gene: 10. The CDR3 runs to 15 residues. The CDR3 nucleotides are TGTGCCAGCAGAGGACTTACCGGGACTACCTACGAGCAGTACTTC. Translating it yields CASRGLTGTTYEQYF.

This CDR3 is CASSNDRGRTGELFF. Here the CDR3 DNA reads TGTGCCAGTAGTAACGACAGGGGGCGCACCGGGGAGCTGTTTTTT. The genes are TRBV19 and TRBJ2-2, with TRBD1 matching over 10 bases. V was pared by 4 bases and J by 4 bases, with 3 bases of the junction left unmatched. This CDR3 has 15 residues. Germline CDR1 is LNHDA and CDR2 is SQIVND (reference sequence).

The CDR3 nucleotides are TGTGCCTCCCTCCGGGTGGAAGAGCAGTTCTTC. This encodes CASLRVEEQFF. The chain carries TRBV6-1 and TRBJ2-1; D gene unclear. The CDR3 contains 11 residues. Looked up from germline, CDR1 is MNHNS and CDR2 is SASEGT. Trimming cost V 11 bases and J 10 bases, with 15 bases left between them.

The rearrangement joins TRBV19 to TRBJ1-5; tentatively, D is TRBD1 (6 bases). Germline V gene sequence: CDR1 LNHDA, CDR2 SQIVND (reference sequence). There are 14 residues in the CDR3. Trimming removed 5 bases from V and 7 bases from J, with 15 bases in between. The CDR3 nucleotides read TGTGCCAGTAGTGTGAACAGGGTAGGGCAGCCCCAGCATTTT. It translates to CASSVNRVGQPQHF. Supplemented by reference TRBV19 and TRBJ1-5, the full variable domain reads DGGITQSPKYLFRKEGQNVTLSCEQNLNHDAMYWYRQDPGQGLRLIYYSQIVNDFQKGDIAEGYSVSREKKESFPLTVTSAQKNPTAFYLCASSVNRVGQPQHFGDGTRLSIL.